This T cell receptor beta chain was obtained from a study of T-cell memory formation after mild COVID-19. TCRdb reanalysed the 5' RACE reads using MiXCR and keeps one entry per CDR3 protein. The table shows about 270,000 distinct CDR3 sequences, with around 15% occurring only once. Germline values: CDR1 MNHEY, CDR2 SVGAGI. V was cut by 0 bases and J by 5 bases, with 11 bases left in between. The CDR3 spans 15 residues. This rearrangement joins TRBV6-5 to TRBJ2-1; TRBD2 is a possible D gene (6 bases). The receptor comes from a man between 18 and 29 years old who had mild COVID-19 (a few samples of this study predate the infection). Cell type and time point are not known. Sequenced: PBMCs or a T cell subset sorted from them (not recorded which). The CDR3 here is CASSYSGAGNNEQFF. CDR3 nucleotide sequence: TGTGCCAGCAGTTACTCGGGCGCGGGGAACAATGAGCAGTTCTTC.